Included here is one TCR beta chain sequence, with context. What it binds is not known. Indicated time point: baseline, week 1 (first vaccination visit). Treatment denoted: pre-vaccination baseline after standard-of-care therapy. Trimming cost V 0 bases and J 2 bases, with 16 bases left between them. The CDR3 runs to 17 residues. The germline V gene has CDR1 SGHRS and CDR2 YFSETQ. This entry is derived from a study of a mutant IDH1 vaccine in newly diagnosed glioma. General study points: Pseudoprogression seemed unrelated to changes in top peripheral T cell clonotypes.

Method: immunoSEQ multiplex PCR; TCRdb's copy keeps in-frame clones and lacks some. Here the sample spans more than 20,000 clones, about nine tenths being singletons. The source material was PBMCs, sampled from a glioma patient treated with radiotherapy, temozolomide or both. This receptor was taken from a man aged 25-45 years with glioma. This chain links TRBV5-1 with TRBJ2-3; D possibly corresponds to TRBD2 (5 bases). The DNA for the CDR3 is TGCGCCAGCAGCTTGGTAGGAGGAGTAGGAAACACAGATACGCAGTATTTT. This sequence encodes CASSLVGGVGNTDTQYF.